The entry below describes one TCR beta chain. What it binds is not known. The sample belongs to a study of shared clonotypes between healthy human individuals. Trimming removed 2 bases from V and 0 bases from J, with 13 bases in between. CDR3 length: 16 amino acids. Germline V CDR1 and CDR2: SEHNR, FQNEAQ (reference sequence). The repertoire was sequenced with immunoSEQ multiplex PCR; TCRdb's copy has only in-frame clones and lacks some. Among around 700,000 clones listed, less than 85% were seen once. General observations from the study: Generation probabilities were higher for clonotypes shared across all four sorted-subset donors than for unshared ones.

The sequence was obtained from a woman in her 30s in good health. What was sequenced was memory CD4+ T cells sorted from blood. Subset here: CD45RA-negative fraction. The chain links TRBV7-9 to TRBJ1-2, with a possible D match to TRBD1 (5 bases). In DNA, the CDR3 is TGTGCCAGCAGCTTAAAGTCAGGGCGGACTAACTATGGCTACACCTTC. Its translation is CASSLKSGRTNYGYTF.